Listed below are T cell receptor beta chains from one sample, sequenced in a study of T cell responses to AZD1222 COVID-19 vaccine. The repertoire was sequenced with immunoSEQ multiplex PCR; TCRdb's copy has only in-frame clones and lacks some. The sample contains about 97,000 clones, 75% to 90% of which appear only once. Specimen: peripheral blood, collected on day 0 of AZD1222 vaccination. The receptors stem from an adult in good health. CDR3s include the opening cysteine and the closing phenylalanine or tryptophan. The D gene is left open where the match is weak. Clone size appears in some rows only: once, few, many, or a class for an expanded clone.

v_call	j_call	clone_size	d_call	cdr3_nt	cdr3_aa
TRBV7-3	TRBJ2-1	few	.	TGTGCCAGCAGCCCATCAGGGGGGAATGAGCAGTTCTTC	CASSPSGGNEQFF
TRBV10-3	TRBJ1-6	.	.	TGTGCCACGAAGGAAGGGTGGAATTCACCCCTCCACTTT	CATKEGWNSPLHF
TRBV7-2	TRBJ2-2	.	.	TGTGCCAGCAGCCGTCGTACCGCCGGGGAGCTGTTTTTT	CASSRRTAGELFF
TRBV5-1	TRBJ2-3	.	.	TGCGCCAGCACATATGGGACACAGGCAGATACGCAGTATTTT	CASTYGTQADTQYF
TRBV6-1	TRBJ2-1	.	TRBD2	TGTGCCAGCAGTGAACTTAGCGGGAGTTCCAACTACAATGAGCAGTTCTTC	CASSELSGSSNYNEQFF
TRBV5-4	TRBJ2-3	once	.	TGTGCCAGCAGCCTGCGGGGCTCAGATACGCAGTATTTT	CASSLRGSDTQYF
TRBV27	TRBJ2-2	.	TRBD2	TGTGCCAGCAGTTTGCCTAAGGGACTAGCGGGAGGATACACCGGGGAGCTGTTTTTT	CASSLPKGLAGGYTGELFF
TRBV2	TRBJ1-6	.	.	TGTGCCAGCAGTGTTCAGGGGACTAATTCACCCCTCCACTTT	CASSVQGTNSPLHF
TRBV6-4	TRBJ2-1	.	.	TGTGCCAGCAGTGACTTACAGGGGAGGAATGAGCAGTTCTTC	CASSDLQGRNEQFF
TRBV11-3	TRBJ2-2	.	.	TGTGCCAGCAGCTTAGAGGTCACCGGGGAGCTGTTTTTT	CASSLEVTGELFF
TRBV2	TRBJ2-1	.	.	TGTGCCAGTTCCTACCTAGGGGCAGGGTCCTACAATGAGCAGTTCTTC	CASSYLGAGSYNEQFF
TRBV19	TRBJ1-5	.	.	TGTGCCAGTACCCTAGAAGGCAGGGGTAGCAATCAGCCCCAGCATTTT	CASTLEGRGSNQPQHF
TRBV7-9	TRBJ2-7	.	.	TGTGCCAGCAGCTTAGGACCAGGGGGCGCGGGGGACGAGCAGTACTTC	CASSLGPGGAGDEQYF
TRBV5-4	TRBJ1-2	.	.	TGTGCCAGCAGCCCCGTTGAGGGAAAAAACTATGGCTACACCTTC	CASSPVEGKNYGYTF
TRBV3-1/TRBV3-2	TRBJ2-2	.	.	TGTGCCAGCAGCCTTGCCGGGGAGCTGTTTTTT	CASSLAGELFF
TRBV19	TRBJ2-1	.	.	TGTGCCAGTAGTATCCGGTCCGGTTGGCATGAGCAGTTCTTC	CASSIRSGWHEQFF
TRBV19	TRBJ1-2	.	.	TGTGCCAGTAGTTCCTTCTCCCTTGGAGGCTACACCTTC	CASSSFSLGGYTF
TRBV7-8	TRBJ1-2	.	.	TGTGCCAGCAGCTTAGGTAGACGGCGAGGGAGGGATGGCTACACCTTC	CASSLGRRRGRDGYTF
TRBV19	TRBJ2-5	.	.	TGTGCCAGTAGCGACTGGGGAGAGGTGAGAAAAGAGACCCAGTACTTC	CASSDWGEVRKETQYF
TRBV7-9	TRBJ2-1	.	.	TGTGCCAGCAGCCCACTGACGGGGGCGCTACTGGACAATGAGCAGTTCTTC	CASSPLTGALLDNEQFF
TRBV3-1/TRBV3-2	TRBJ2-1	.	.	TGTGCCAGCAGCCAAACTCCTAGTAGCTCCTACAATGAGCAGTTCTTC	CASSQTPSSSYNEQFF
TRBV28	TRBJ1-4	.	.	TGTGCCAGCAGTTTTTCTCGGGGTAATGAAAAACTGTTTTTT	CASSFSRGNEKLFF
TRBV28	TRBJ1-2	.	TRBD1	TGTGCCAGCAGTCTGGGACAGCGACTAGCCTATGGCTACACCTTC	CASSLGQRLAYGYTF
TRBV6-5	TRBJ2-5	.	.	TGTGCCAGCAGTTTTCGAAGTTTAGAGACCCAGTACTTC	CASSFRSLETQYF
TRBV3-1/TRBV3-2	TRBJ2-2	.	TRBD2	TGTGCCAGCAGCCTTCAGCGGGGGGCGGGTACCGGGGAGCTGTTTTTT	CASSLQRGAGTGELFF
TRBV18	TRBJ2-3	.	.	TGTGCCAGCTCACCGAGGGTAAGCACAGATACGCAGTATTTT	CASSPRVSTDTQYF
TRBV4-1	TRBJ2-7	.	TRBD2	TGCGCCAGCAGCCAAGGGGGGGGACTATCATACGAGCAGTACTTC	CASSQGGGLSYEQYF
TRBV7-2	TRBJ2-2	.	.	TGTGCCAGCAGCTCAAATCGGGTGGCCGGGACCGGAAAGCTGTTTTTT	CASSSNRVAGTGKLFF
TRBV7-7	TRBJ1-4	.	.	TGTGCCAGCAGCCCCCGTGACGGTTCGGGGGAAAAACTGTTTTTT	CASSPRDGSGEKLFF
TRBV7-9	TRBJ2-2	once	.	TGTGCCAGCAGCTTCAGGGAGCCGAACACCGGGGAGCTGTTTTTT	CASSFREPNTGELFF
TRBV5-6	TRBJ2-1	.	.	TGTGCCAGCAGCGTAGGACTTTACAATGAGCAGTTCTTC	CASSVGLYNEQFF
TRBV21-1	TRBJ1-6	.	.	TGTGCCAGCAGCAAATCAGAAGGGGTTCCCAATTCACCCCTCCACTTT	CASSKSEGVPNSPLHF
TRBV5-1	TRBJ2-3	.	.	TGCGCCAGCAGCCCAACCGAAAGCAGAACCCCCACAGATACGCAGTATTTT	CASSPTESRTPTDTQYF
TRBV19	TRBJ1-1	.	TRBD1	TGTGCCAGTAGTATCGGACAGGGGCGTCCCCAGATGAACACTGAAGCTTTCTTT	CASSIGQGRPQMNTEAFF
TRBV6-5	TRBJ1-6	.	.	TGTGCCAGCAGATTTCGCATGTACGGTAATTCACCCCTCCACTTT	CASRFRMYGNSPLHF
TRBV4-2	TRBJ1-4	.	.	TGTGCCAGCAGCCAAGATGGAGAGCGAAAACTGTTTTTT	CASSQDGERKLFF
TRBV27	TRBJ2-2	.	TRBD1	TGTGCCAGCAGACGGACAGGGAATTTGGCGAACACCGGGGAGCTGTTTTTT	CASRRTGNLANTGELFF
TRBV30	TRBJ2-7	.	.	TGTGCCTGGAGTGCCACCTACGAGCAGTACTTC	CAWSATYEQYF
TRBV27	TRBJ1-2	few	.	TGTGCCAGCAGTTTAAGGGGTTCCTATGGCTACACCTTC	CASSLRGSYGYTF
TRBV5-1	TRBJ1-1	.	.	TGCGCCAGCAGCTTGGACCAGGGTTACACTGAAGCTTTCTTT	CASSLDQGYTEAFF
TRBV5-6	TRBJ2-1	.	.	TGTGCCAGCAGCTTCCGCCGGGCTGCGGGCCACAATGAGCAGTTCTTC	CASSFRRAAGHNEQFF
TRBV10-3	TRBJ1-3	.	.	TGTGCCATCAGTGGGGGACTCAGAAACACCATATATTTT	CAISGGLRNTIYF
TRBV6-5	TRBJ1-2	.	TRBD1	TGTGCCAGCAGTCGACAGGGCTACTATGGCTACACCTTC	CASSRQGYYGYTF
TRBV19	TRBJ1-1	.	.	TGTGCCAGTAGTAAAGGGGACTTACCTGAAGCTTTCTTT	CASSKGDLPEAFF
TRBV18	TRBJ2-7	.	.	TGTGCCAGCTCAACGGGGGAAAGGAACGAGCAGTACTTC	CASSTGERNEQYF
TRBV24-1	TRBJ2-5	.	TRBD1	TGTGCCACCAGTGATAGGACAGGGTTCCAAGAGACCCAGTACTTC	CATSDRTGFQETQYF
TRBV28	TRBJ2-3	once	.	TGTGCCAGCAGGACTCAGGGGAGGGCCGCAGATACGCAGTATTTT	CASRTQGRAADTQYF
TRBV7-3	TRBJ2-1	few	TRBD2	TGTGCCAGCAGCCCCAGACTAGCCAATGAGCAGTTCTTC	CASSPRLANEQFF
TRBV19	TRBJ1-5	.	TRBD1	TGTGCCAGTAGTATCCCCAGACAGGGGGCGCGGGATCAGCCCCAGCATTTT	CASSIPRQGARDQPQHF
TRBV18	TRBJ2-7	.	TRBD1	TGTGCCAGCTCACCAAACGACAGGGACCACGAGCAGTACTTC	CASSPNDRDHEQYF